This T cell receptor beta chain was sequenced for a study of breast tumors, draining lymph nodes, adjacent tissues. General observations from the study: Data fit most tumor T cells coming from lymph node, expanding in tumor. Tumor TCR diversity was below lymph nodes but above nontumor tissue. Data only fit, rather than demonstrated, lymph node origin of most tumor T cells. Luminal-like breast cancer showed significantly greater tumor-nontumor repertoire similarity than basal-like breast cancer did.

In TCRdb, the multiplex PCR reads were re-called with MiXCR into one record per CDR3 protein. The sample contains tens of thousands of distinct CDR3 sequences, 57% of which appear only once. The ends lost 2 bases at V and 2 bases at J; junction bases unmatched: 15. This CDR3 has 21 residues. Germline CDR1 SGHDN, CDR2 FVKESK. As regards this clonotype: Its antigen is not known.

Material for sequencing was breast tumor tissue. The chain carries TRBV14 and TRBJ2-3; 14 bases map to TRBD2. The clonotype originates from a female donor with breast cancer. Some clones in this sample may be carry-over from other donors' samples. CDR3 loop: CASSQSVPGLAGVDPTDTQYF. CDR3 DNA: TGTGCCAGCAGCCAAAGTGTACCGGGACTAGCGGGAGTGGACCCCACAGATACGCAGTATTTT.